This T cell receptor (beta chain) was identified in a study of cytomegalovirus exposure and HLA in healthy donors. This PCR relied on a set of 60 Vbeta primers and 13 Jbeta primers. Profiling relied on immunoSEQ multiplex PCR, and the TCRdb table lists in-frame clones only, not all of them. The sample records roughly 200,000 clones, around 74% being singletons. The CDR3 consists of 16 residues. The germline V and J ends were trimmed by 1 base and 0 bases, with 7 bases remaining between them. Germline loops: CDR1 LNHNV, CDR2 YYDKDF (reference sequence). Of note for this clone: Its specificity is not known.

Study results and limitations: Association with HLA alleles at 0.05 false discovery rate was found for around 15,000 TCR beta sequences in a later analysis. Apparent HLA restriction characterized most CMV-associated TCR beta chains in a later analysis. In vitro data verified a few CMV-associated chains as specific for CMV antigens.

The TCR originated in a male donor in good health and CMV-seronegative. The genes are TRBV15 and TRBJ2-6; possible D gene TRBD1, 5 bases. The source material was PBMCs. The DNA for the CDR3 is TGTGCCACCAGCAGAGGGACAAGCTCTGGGGCCAACGTCCTGACTTTC. Translating gives CATSRGTSSGANVLTF. Together with reference TRBV15 and TRBJ2-6, the CDR3 gives the full variable domain: DAMVIQNPRYQVTQFGKPVTLSCSQTLNHNVMYWYQQKSSQAPKLLFHYYDKDFNNEADTPDNFQSRRPNTSFCFLDIRSPGLGDTAMYLCATSRGTSSGANVLTFGAGSRLTVL.